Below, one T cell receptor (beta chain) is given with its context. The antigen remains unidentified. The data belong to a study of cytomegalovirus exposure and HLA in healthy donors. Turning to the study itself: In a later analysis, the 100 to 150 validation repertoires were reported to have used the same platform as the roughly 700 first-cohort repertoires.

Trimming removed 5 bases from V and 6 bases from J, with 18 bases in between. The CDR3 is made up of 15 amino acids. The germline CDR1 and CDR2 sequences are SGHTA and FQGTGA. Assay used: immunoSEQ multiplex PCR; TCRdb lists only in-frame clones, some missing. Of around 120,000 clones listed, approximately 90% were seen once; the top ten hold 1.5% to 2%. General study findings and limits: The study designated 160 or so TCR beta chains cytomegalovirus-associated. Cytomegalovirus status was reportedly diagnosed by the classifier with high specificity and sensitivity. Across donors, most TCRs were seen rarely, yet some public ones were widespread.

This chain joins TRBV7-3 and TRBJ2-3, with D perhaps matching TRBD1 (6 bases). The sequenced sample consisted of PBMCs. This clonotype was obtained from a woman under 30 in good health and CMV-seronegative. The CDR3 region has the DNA TGTGCCAGCAGCCCGACGACAGGAAAAGGGGATACGCAGTATTTT. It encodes CASSPTTGKGDTQYF.